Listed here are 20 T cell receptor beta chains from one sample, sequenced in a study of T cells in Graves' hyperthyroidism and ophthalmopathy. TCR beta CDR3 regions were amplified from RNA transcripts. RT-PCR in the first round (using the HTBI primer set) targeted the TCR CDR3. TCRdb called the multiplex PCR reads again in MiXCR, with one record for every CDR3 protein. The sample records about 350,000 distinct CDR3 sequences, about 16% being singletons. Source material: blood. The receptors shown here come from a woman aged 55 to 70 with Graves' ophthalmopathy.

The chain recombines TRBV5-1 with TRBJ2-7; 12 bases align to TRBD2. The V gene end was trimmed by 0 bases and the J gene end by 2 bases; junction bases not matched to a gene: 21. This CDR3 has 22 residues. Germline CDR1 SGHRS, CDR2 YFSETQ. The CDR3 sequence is CASSLAASGRGDSLPSTYEQYF. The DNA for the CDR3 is TGCGCCAGCAGCTTGGCGGCTAGCGGGAGGGGAGATAGTCTCCCTTCGACCTACGAGCAGTACTTC.

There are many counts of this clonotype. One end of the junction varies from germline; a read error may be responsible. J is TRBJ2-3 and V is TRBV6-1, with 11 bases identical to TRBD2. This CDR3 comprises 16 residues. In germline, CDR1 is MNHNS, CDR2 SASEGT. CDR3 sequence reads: CACRLAGSRDTDTQYF. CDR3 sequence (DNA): TGTGCCTGCAGACTAGCGGGAAGCCGGGACACAGATACGCAGTATTTT.

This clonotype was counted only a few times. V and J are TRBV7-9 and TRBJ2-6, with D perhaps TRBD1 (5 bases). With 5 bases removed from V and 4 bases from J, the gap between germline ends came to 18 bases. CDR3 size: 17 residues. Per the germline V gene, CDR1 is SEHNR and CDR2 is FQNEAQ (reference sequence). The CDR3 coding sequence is TGTGCCAGCAGCCCCGGTAAAGGGTCAGGGGGGGCCAACGTCCTGACTTTC. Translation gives CASSPGKGSGGANVLTF.

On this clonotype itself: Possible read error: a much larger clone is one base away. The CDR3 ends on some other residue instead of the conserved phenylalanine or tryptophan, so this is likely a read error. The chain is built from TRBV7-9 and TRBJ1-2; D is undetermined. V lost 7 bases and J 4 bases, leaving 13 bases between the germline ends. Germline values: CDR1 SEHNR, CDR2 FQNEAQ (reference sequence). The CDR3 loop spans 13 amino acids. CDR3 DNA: TGTGCCAGCAACGATGGACGGATCTATGGCTACACCTCC. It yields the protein CASNDGRIYGYTS.

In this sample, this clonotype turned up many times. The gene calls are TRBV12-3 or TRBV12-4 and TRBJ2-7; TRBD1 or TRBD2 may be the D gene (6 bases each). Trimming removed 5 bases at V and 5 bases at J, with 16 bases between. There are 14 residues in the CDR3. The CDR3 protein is CASSPGGRINEQYF. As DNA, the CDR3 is TGTGCCAGCAGTCCCGGGGGCAGGATTAACGAGCAGTACTTC.

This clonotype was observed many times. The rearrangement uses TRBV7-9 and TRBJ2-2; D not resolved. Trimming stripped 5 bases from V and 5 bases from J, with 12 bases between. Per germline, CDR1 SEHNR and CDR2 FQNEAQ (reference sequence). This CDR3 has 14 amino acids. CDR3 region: CASSPNARTGELFF. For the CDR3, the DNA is TGTGCCAGCAGCCCGAACGCGAGAACCGGGGAGCTGTTTTTT.

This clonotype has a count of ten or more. The CDR3 protein is CASSLDGTGVNTQYF. The CDR3 DNA sequence: TGTGCCAGCAGCTTAGATGGGACCGGGGTAAATACGCAGTATTTT. J is TRBJ2-3 and V is TRBV11-2; either TRBD1 or TRBD2 may fit D (5 bases each). Germline V gene lookup returns CDR1 SGHAT and CDR2 FQNNGV. The CDR3 loop spans 15 amino acids. V lost 0 bases to trimming and J lost 7 bases, with 14 bases between them.

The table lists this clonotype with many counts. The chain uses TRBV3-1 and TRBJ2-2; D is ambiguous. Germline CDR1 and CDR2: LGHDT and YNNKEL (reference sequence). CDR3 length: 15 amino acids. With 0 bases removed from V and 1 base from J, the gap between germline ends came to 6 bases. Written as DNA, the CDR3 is TGTGCCAGCAGCCAAGAAGGAGTGAACACCGGGGAGCTGTTTTTT. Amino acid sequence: CASSQEGVNTGELFF. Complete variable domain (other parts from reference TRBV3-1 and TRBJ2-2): DTAVSQTPKYLVTQMGNDKSIKCEQNLGHDTMYWYKQDSKKFLKIMFSYNNKELIINETVPNRFSPKSPDKAHLNLHINSLELGDSAVYFCASSQEGVNTGELFFGEGSRLTVL.

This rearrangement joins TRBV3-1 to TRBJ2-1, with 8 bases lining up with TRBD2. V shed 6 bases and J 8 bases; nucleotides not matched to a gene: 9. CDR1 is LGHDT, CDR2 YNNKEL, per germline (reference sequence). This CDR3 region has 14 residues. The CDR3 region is CASRHSGIRDEQFF. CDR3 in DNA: TGTGCCAGCAGGCATAGCGGGATTCGGGATGAGCAGTTCTTC.

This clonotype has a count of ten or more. Written as DNA, the CDR3 is TGCGCCAGCAGCTTGCTGACTGGCGGCGAAAAACTGTTTTTT. Residues: CASSLLTGGEKLFF. The chain couples TRBV5-1 to TRBJ1-4; D is unclear. This CDR3 comprises 14 residues. CDR1 and CDR2 from the germline V gene are SGHRS and YFSETQ. Between the trimmed V and J ends, which lost 1 base and 8 bases, there was a span of 12 bases.

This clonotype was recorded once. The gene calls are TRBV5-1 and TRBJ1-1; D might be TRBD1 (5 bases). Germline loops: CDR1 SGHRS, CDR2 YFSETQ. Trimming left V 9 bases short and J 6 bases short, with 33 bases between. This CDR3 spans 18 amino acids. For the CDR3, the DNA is TGCGCCATTATTAGCCGGGAGGGGCATTCTCCCCCGGGGCCTGAAGCTTTCTTT. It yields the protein CAIISREGHSPPGPEAFF.

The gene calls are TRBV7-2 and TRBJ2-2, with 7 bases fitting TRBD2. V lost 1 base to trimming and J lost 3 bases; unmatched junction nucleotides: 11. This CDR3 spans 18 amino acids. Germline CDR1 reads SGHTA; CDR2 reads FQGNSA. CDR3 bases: TGTGCCAGCAGCTTAGGGGGTCGGCTAGCGGCCTACACCGGGGAGCTGTTTTTT. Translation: CASSLGGRLAAYTGELFF.

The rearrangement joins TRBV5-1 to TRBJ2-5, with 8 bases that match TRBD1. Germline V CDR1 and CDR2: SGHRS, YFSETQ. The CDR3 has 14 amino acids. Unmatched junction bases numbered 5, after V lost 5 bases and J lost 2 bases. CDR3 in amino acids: CASSWNRGQETQYF. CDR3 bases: TGCGCCAGCAGTTGGAACAGGGGGCAAGAGACCCAGTACTTC. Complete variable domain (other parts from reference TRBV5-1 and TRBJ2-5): KAGVTQTPRYLIKTRGQQVTLSCSPISGHRSVSWYQQTPGQGLQFLFEYFSETQRNKGNFPGRFSGRQFSNSRSEMNVSTLELGDSALYLCASSWNRGQETQYFGPGTRLLVL.

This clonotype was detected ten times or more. CDR3 bases: TGTGCCAGCAGTTCAAAGGATGACTACGCCAATGAGCAGTTCTTC. Residues: CASSSKDDYANEQFF. The V gene is TRBV5-6, the J gene TRBJ2-1; the D gene is possibly TRBD2 (5 bases). The CDR3 runs 15 residues. V lost 5 bases and J lost 6, with 18 bases in between. The germline CDR1 and CDR2 sequences are SGHDT and YYEEEE.

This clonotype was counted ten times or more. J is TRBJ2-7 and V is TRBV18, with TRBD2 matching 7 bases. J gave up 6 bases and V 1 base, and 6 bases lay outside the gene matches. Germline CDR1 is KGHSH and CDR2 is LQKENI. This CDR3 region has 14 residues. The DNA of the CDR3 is TGTGCCAGCTCACCACGGGAGGGCCTAGGCGAGCAGTACTTC. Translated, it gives CASSPREGLGEQYF. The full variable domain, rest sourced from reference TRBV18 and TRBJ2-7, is NAGVMQNPRHLVRRRGQEARLRCSPMKGHSHVYWYRQLPEEGLKFMVYLQKENIIDESGMPKERFSAEFPKEGPSILRIQQVVRGDSAAYFCASSPREGLGEQYFGPGTRLTVT.

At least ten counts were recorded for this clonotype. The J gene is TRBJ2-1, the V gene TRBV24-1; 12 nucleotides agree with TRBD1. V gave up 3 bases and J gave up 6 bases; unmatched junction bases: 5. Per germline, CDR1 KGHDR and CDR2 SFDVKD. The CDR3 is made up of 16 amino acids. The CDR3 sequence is CATSDTGTGGLNEQFF. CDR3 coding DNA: TGTGCCACCAGTGATACCGGGACAGGGGGCCTCAATGAGCAGTTCTTC.

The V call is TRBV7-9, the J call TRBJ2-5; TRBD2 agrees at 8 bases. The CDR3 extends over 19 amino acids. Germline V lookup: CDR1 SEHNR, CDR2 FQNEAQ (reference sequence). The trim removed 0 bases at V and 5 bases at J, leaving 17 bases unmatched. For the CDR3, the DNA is TGTGCCAGCAGCTTAGCAGTTGGTAGCGGGAACCTTCGGGGGGAGACCCAGTACTTC. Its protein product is CASSLAVGSGNLRGETQYF.

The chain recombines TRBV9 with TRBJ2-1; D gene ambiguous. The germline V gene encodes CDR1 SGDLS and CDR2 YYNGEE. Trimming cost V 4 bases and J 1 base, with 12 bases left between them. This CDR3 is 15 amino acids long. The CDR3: CASSPQAVSYNEQFF. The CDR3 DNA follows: TGTGCCAGCAGCCCCCAGGCGGTATCCTACAATGAGCAGTTCTTC.

The CDR3, as DNA: TGTGCCAGCAGGGACCGGGGGGGCTTGGACAAAAACATTCAGTACTTC. Residues: CASRDRGGLDKNIQYF. The chain is built from TRBV6-1 and TRBJ2-4; 8 bases map to TRBD2. The CDR3 totals 16 residues. In germline, CDR1 is MNHNS, CDR2 SASEGT. Trimming removed 6 bases from V and 3 bases from J; junction bases left unmatched: 10.

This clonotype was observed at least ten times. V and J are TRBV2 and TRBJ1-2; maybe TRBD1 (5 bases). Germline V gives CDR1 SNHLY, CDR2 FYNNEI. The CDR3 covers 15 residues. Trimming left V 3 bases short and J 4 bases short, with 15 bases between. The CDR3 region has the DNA TGTGCCAGCAGTGATTTGGGGGGAACTGGCTATGGCTACACCTTC. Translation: CASSDLGGTGYGYTF.